This TCR beta chain comes out of a study of cytomegalovirus exposure and HLA in healthy donors. Broader study findings: Through in vitro validation, a few CMV-associated chains were shown to be specific for CMV antigens.

V was clipped by 3 bases and J by 0 bases, with 12 bases between them. CDR1 and CDR2 from the germline V gene are MNHNY and SVGAGI (reference sequence). This CDR3 contains 15 residues. Measured with immunoSEQ multiplex PCR; TCRdb has only the in-frame clones, and not every one. The sample has 150,000 to 200,000 clones, around four fifths seen once. Concerning this clone: Its antigen is not known.

Separate from the approximately 700-subject first cohort was the approximately 130-subject validation cohort, to which the donors belonged. The source material was PBMCs. This chain joins TRBV6-6 and TRBJ2-7; D is perhaps TRBD1 (5 bases). The source of this sequence is a man between 25 and 39 years old in good health and CMV-seropositive. The CDR3 nucleotides are TGTGCCAGCAGTTATTTGGACACGAGCTCCTACGAGCAGTACTTC. Translated, it gives CASSYLDTSSYEQYF.